The T cell receptor beta chain under discussion was sequenced for a study of blood T cell repertoires in COVID-19. Study processing details: Researchers report that nucleated cell counts were estimated from reference gene primer amplification. TCRdb's table, derived via immunoSEQ multiplex PCR, lists solely in-frame clones and lacks some. The D gene and trimming were derived from the DNA, and the V and J assignments and clone size from that table. The repertoire consists of 150,000 to 200,000 clones, with 80% to 90% occurring once and the leading ten covering roughly 9.8%. Looked up from germline, CDR1 is MDHEN and CDR2 is SYDVKM. The length of the CDR3 is 13 residues. Trimming removed 6 bases from V and 8 bases from J, with 13 bases in between.

V is TRBV28 and J is TRBJ1-4, with D tentatively TRBD1 (5 bases). The source material was peripheral blood. The sequence was obtained from a human donor with active or convalescent COVID-19. The donor label of this sample is uncertain. The CDR3 bases are TGTGCCAGCAGCCCGGGGGACGGGGAAAAACTGTTTTTT. It codes for CASSPGDGEKLFF.